This entry lists 17 T cell receptor beta chains sequenced from one sample in a study of T-cell reconstitution after alpha-beta-depleted transplantation in children. Unique molecular identifiers featured in how the TCRbeta library was prepared. MiXCR was run by TCRdb on the PCR reads, yielding one entry per CDR3 protein. The sample consists of 540,000 or so distinct CDR3 sequences, 23% of them appearing once. The specimen comprised PBMCs, mostly from graft donor cells, sampled 360 days after TCRalphabeta/CD19-depleted stem cell transplant. These receptors all come from a boy in the first two years of life who had a stem cell transplant for acute myeloid leukemia, so the T cells may come from the graft donor.

This clonotype was counted many times. The chain uses TRBV18 and TRBJ2-5; TRBD2 might be the D (7 bases). Germline loops: CDR1 KGHSH, CDR2 LQKENI. There are 19 residues in the CDR3. Deletions cut 2 bases from V and 2 bases from J, with 24 bases between. The CDR3 region is CASSPVPGGGLTRQETQYF. The DNA for the CDR3 is TGTGCCAGCTCACCAGTCCCAGGCGGGGGCCTTACAAGGCAAGAGACCCAGTACTTC. Full variable domain (rest looked up from reference TRBV18 and TRBJ2-5): NAGVMQNPRHLVRRRGQEARLRCSPMKGHSHVYWYRQLPEEGLKFMVYLQKENIIDESGMPKERFSAEFPKEGPSILRIQQVVRGDSAAYFCASSPVPGGGLTRQETQYFGPGTRLLVL.

The genes are TRBV7-2 and TRBJ2-1; no clear D. V dropped 1 base and J dropped 8 bases, with 12 bases sitting between them. This CDR3 has 14 residues. The V gene's germline CDR1 is SGHTA and CDR2 FQGNSA. CDR3 amino acids: CASSLVVAPHEQFF. In DNA form, the CDR3 reads TGTGCCAGCAGCTTAGTAGTCGCCCCTCATGAGCAGTTCTTC.

This clonotype was picked up a small number of times. The chain couples TRBV29-1 to TRBJ2-5, with TRBD1 identical over 7 bases. The CDR3 consists of 14 residues. The V segment lost 6 bases and the J segment 3 bases; nucleotides outside the gene matches: 10. Germline assignment: CDR1 SQVTM and CDR2 ANQGSEA. The CDR3 region has the DNA TGCAGCGTCGCCGTCTCTACAGGGGAAGAGACCCAGTACTTC. This translates into CSVAVSTGEETQYF.

This clonotype was seen a handful of times. V is TRBV20-1 and J is TRBJ2-1; 14 nucleotides line up with TRBD2. Per germline, CDR1 DFQATT and CDR2 SNEGSKA (reference sequence). J was trimmed by 5 bases and V by 5 bases; bases with no gene match: 5. CDR3 length: 15 amino acids. CDR3 protein: CSAPSGLAGDNEQFF. The CDR3, as DNA: TGCAGTGCTCCCTCGGGACTAGCGGGGGACAATGAGCAGTTCTTC.

This chain connects TRBV20-1 to TRBJ2-1, with D possibly matching TRBD1 (6 bases). The ends were cut back, 6 bases at V and 4 bases at J, with 16 bases in the middle. The V gene's germline CDR1 is DFQATT and CDR2 SNEGSKA (reference sequence). CDR3 size: 14 residues. For the CDR3, the DNA is TGCAGTGCACGAGACAGGCCACTTTACAATGAGCAGTTCTTC. This gives the protein CSARDRPLYNEQFF.

The V gene is TRBV21-1, the J gene TRBJ2-5. TRBV21-1 is described as a pseudogene. The CDR3 loop spans 14 amino acids. As DNA, the CDR3 is TGTGCCAGCAGCAAAGATGTTAGATTCGGGACCCAGTACTTC. This translates into CASSKDVRFGTQYF.

This clonotype was recorded a few times. This rearrangement joins TRBV27 to TRBJ2-7, with D hard to call. The germline V and J ends were trimmed by 5 bases and 0 bases, with 11 bases remaining between them. The CDR3 loop spans 14 amino acids. Germline CDR1 is MNHEY and CDR2 is SMNVEV (reference sequence). In DNA form, the CDR3 reads TGTGCCAGCAGTCCCATGAAGGGCTCCTACGAGCAGTACGTC. Translated: CASSPMKGSYEQYV.

This clonotype was seen more than once but under ten times. The chain carries TRBV4-1 and TRBJ2-1; D perhaps matches TRBD2 (6 bases). Germline V gene sequence: CDR1 MGHRA, CDR2 YSYEKL. Between the trimmed V and J ends, which lost 0 bases and 3 bases, there was a span of 9 bases. The CDR3 runs to 15 residues. Here the CDR3 reads CASSQETGDYNEQFF. For the CDR3, the DNA is TGCGCCAGCAGCCAAGAAACGGGGGACTACAATGAGCAGTTCTTC.

This clonotype was seen a handful of times. This chain links TRBV10-3 with TRBJ1-5, with D uncertain. V was shortened by 7 bases and J by 6 bases, with 13 bases between the two germline ends. The CDR3 totals 13 residues. CDR1 and CDR2 (germline): ENHRY, SYGVKD. The CDR3 nucleotides are TGTGCCATCAACGACAAGGGAAGTCAGCCCCAGCATTTT. Its protein is CAINDKGSQPQHF.

The chain recombines TRBV9 with TRBJ2-3; 10 bases agree with TRBD2. The V segment lost 1 base and the J segment 4 bases; nucleotides outside the gene matches: 0. The length of the CDR3 is 14 residues. Germline CDR1 SGDLS, CDR2 YYNGEE. The CDR3 DNA is TGTGCCAGCAGCGTACTAGCGGGGGCAGATACGCAGTATTTT. Translation gives CASSVLAGADTQYF.

V usage is TRBV20-1 and J usage is TRBJ1-6; possibly TRBD1 for D (6 bases). The germline gives CDR1 DFQATT, CDR2 SNEGSKA (reference sequence). V lost 6 bases to trimming and J lost 7 bases, with 16 bases between them. CDR3 length: 14 amino acids. CDR3 region: CSARGPTANSPLHF. DNA of the CDR3: TGCAGTGCCAGGGGCCCGACGGCAAATTCACCCCTCCACTTT.

Comments on this clonotype: This may be a read error: a much more frequent sequence differs by one nucleotide. The rearrangement joins TRBV15 to TRBJ1-2; 8 bases line up with TRBD1. This CDR3 has 17 residues. Trimming removed 1 base from V and 5 bases from J; junction bases left unmatched: 12. Germline V gives CDR1 LNHNV, CDR2 YYDKDF (reference sequence). The CDR3 loop is CATSRGRGQENLYGYTF. DNA of the CDR3: TGTGCCACCAGCAGAGGCCGGGGACAGGAAAACTTGTATGGCTACACCTTC.

The chain couples TRBV7-9 to TRBJ2-1; D might be TRBD1 or TRBD2, each matching 6 bases. The CDR3 contains 15 residues. CDR1 is SEHNR and CDR2 is FQNEAQ in the germline V gene (reference sequence). With 6 bases removed from V and 5 bases from J, the gap between germline ends came to 17 bases. The CDR3 sequence is CASRLGGPANNEQFF. The CDR3 bases are TGTGCCAGCAGGTTGGGGGGCCCGGCGAACAATGAGCAGTTCTTC.

This clonotype was recorded many times. The V call is TRBV12-3 or TRBV12-4, the J call TRBJ1-2; D is possibly TRBD1 (5 bases). Trimming removed 3 bases at V and 0 bases at J, with 11 bases between. This CDR3 has 15 residues. This CDR3 is CASSFLSGPNYGYTF. CDR3 sequence (DNA): TGTGCCAGCAGTTTTCTCTCAGGGCCTAACTATGGCTACACCTTC.

In its sample, this clonotype was seen a few times. The V gene is TRBV10-3, the J gene TRBJ2-3; 10 bases agree with TRBD2. CDR3 length: 19 amino acids. V shed 0 bases, J shed 0 bases, and the junction held 9 bases outside the gene matches. Germline loops: CDR1 ENHRY, CDR2 SYGVKD. This CDR3 is CAISESSASGGASTDTQYF. The CDR3 bases are TGTGCCATCAGTGAGTCAAGCGCTAGCGGGGGAGCTAGCACAGATACGCAGTATTTT.

The rearrangement joins TRBV11-2 to TRBJ1-2; unclear D gene. CDR3 length equals 14 residues. CDR1 and CDR2 (germline): SGHAT, FQNNGV. V lost 4 bases, J lost 7 bases, and 16 bases lay in between. The CDR3, as DNA: TGTGCCAGCAGCTCGTCCCGTTCCGACGGTGGCTACACCTTC. Translation: CASSSSRSDGGYTF.

The rearrangement joins TRBV20-1 to TRBJ2-1; D may be TRBD2 (5 bases). With 0 bases removed from V and 9 bases from J, the gap between germline ends came to 18 bases. CDR1 is DFQATT, CDR2 SNEGSKA, per germline (reference sequence). CDR3 length: 15 amino acids. The CDR3 loop reads CSARDGLGGGVEQFF. Written as DNA, the CDR3 is TGCAGTGCTAGAGATGGGTTAGGAGGAGGCGTTGAGCAGTTCTTC.